The 24 T cell receptor beta chains below were found in one sample sequenced in a study of T cell repertoires in cytomegalovirus infection. One entry per CDR3 protein results from TCRdb running MiXCR on the reads. The sample includes fewer than 550,000 distinct CDR3 sequences, roughly 30% of them seen just once. Sequenced input: PBMCs. The receptors stem from a human donor in good health (CMV status not recorded). Some clones in this sample may be carry-over from other donors' samples.

This chain uses TRBV11-2 with TRBJ1-6; D is ambiguous. Germline-derived CDR1 and CDR2 are SGHAT and FQNNGV. The CDR3 runs 13 residues. Trimming pared 3 bases from V and 6 bases from J, leaving 6 bases between. CDR3 nucleotide sequence: TGTGCCAGCAGCTTTAAACTTAATTCACCCCTCCACTTT. This gives the protein CASSFKLNSPLHF.

The V gene is TRBV7-9, the J gene TRBJ2-3, with no clear D. Germline CDR1 reads SEHNR; CDR2 reads FQNEAQ (reference sequence). Deletions cut 3 bases from V and 3 bases from J, with 10 bases between. The CDR3 totals 14 residues. CDR3 in amino acids: CASSFGQVTDTQYF. Written as DNA, the CDR3 is TGTGCCAGCAGCTTCGGTCAAGTTACAGATACGCAGTATTTT.

The genes are TRBV6-1 and TRBJ1-1, with 9 positions matching TRBD1. Germline V gives CDR1 MNHNS, CDR2 SASEGT. This CDR3 has 14 amino acids. J gave up 1 base and V 7 bases, and 4 bases lay outside the gene matches. The CDR3 DNA reads as TGTGCCAGCAAACGGACAGGGGAGAACACTGAAGCTTTCTTT. Protein: CASKRTGENTEAFF.

On this clonotype: A much larger clone lies one base from this, so it may be a read error. The V and J genes are TRBV27 and TRBJ2-7; unclear D gene. Germline loops: CDR1 MNHEY, CDR2 SMNVEV (reference sequence). The length of the CDR3 is 15 residues. V dropped 2 bases and J dropped 8 bases, with 19 bases sitting between them. CDR3 region: CASSLSWQSVYKQYF. The DNA for the CDR3 is TGTGCCAGCAGTTTAAGTTGGCAGAGTGTTTACAAGCAGTACTTC.

This clonotype was counted between two and nine times. This rearrangement joins TRBV2 to TRBJ2-3; 7 positions match TRBD2. The V segment lost 1 base and the J segment 4 bases; nucleotides outside the gene matches: 11. The CDR3 consists of 17 residues. Germline CDR1 reads SNHLY; CDR2 reads FYNNEI. As DNA, the CDR3 is TGTGCCAGCAGTGAAGTGGGGGGAGGGAGGGAGTCAGATACGCAGTATTTT. Translated: CASSEVGGGRESDTQYF.

V and J are TRBV14 and TRBJ2-6, with D possibly TRBD1 on 6 matching bases. Trimming shortened V by 2 bases and J by 4 bases, and 9 bases separated the two germline ends. CDR1 and CDR2 from the germline V gene are SGHDN and FVKESK. The CDR3 sequence is 15 residues long. CDR3 coding DNA: TGTGCCAGCAGCCAACCAGGGGCAGGGGCCAACGTCCTGACTTTC. Protein: CASSQPGAGANVLTF.

This clonotype was seen ten or more times. This chain links TRBV6-2 or TRBV6-3 with TRBJ2-5; 8 nucleotides line up with TRBD1. Germline lookup yields CDR1 MNHEY and CDR2 SVGEGT. The CDR3 length is 14 residues. V shed 7 bases and J 3 bases; nucleotides not matched to a gene: 7. The CDR3 loop reads CASNLDREEETQYF. For the CDR3, the DNA is TGTGCCAGCAACCTGGACAGGGAGGAAGAGACCCAGTACTTC.

Details on this clonotype: One base away lies a much larger clone, so this may be a sequencing read error. The chain joins TRBV7-2 to TRBJ1-5; TRBD1 might be the D (6 bases). This CDR3 comprises 13 residues. Germline CDR1 is SGHTA and CDR2 is FQGNSA. The CDR3 DNA reads as TGTGTCAGCAGCCGTAGAGGGGGTCAGCCCCAGCATTTT. Residues: CVSSRRGGQPQHF. Complete variable domain (other parts from reference TRBV7-2 and TRBJ1-5): GAGVSQSPSNKVTEKGKDVELRCDPISGHTALYWYRQSLGQGLEFLIYFQGNSAPDKSGLPSDRFSAERTGGSVSTLTIQRTQQEDSAVYLCVSSRRGGQPQHFGDGTRLSIL.

This clonotype came up many times. CDR3 sequence: CASSLEASGYEQYF. The CDR3 DNA reads as TGTGCCAGCAGCTTAGAAGCTAGCGGGTACGAGCAGTACTTC. The rearrangement uses TRBV7-2 and TRBJ2-7; TRBD2 agrees at 8 bases. CDR1 SGHTA and CDR2 FQGNSA come from the germline V gene. This CDR3 comprises 14 residues. Germline trimming cut 1 base from V and 4 bases from J; bases unmatched to any gene: 3.

This chain joins TRBV28 and TRBJ2-3, with 7 bases identical to TRBD1. The length of the CDR3 is 15 residues. Germline trimming cut 6 bases from V and 0 bases from J; bases unmatched to any gene: 6. Germline CDR1 MDHEN, CDR2 SYDVKM. CDR3 bases: TGTGCCAGCAGATCACCGGGACAGAGCACAGATACGCAGTATTTT. Residues: CASRSPGQSTDTQYF.

The chain couples TRBV28 to TRBJ2-1; 7 bases fit TRBD2. The J segment lost 4 bases and the V segment lost 7 bases, leaving 10 bases of the junction unmatched. CDR1 and CDR2 (germline): MDHEN, SYDVKM. CDR3 length: 15 amino acids. In nucleotides, the CDR3 is TGTGCCAGCAAACTAACGGGGGGTAGATACAATGAGCAGTTCTTC. Amino acid sequence: CASKLTGGRYNEQFF.

The rearrangement uses TRBV6-6 and TRBJ1-5; TRBD1 is a possible D gene (6 bases). Trimming left V 6 bases short and J 2 bases short, with 14 bases between. The CDR3 consists of 15 residues. In germline, CDR1 is MNHNY, CDR2 SVGAGI (reference sequence). The CDR3 reads CASSLDRLRNQPQHF. Here the CDR3 DNA reads TGTGCCAGCAGCCTCGACAGGCTCCGCAATCAGCCCCAGCATTTT.

The chain joins TRBV5-1 to TRBJ2-1, with 9 positions matching TRBD2. Germline CDR1 reads SGHRS; CDR2 reads YFSETQ. The CDR3 runs to 15 residues. The J segment lost 7 bases and the V segment lost 0 bases, leaving 5 bases of the junction unmatched. CDR3 sequence: CASSLAASGVNEQFF. Written as DNA, the CDR3 is TGCGCCAGCAGCTTGGCGGCTAGCGGGGTGAATGAGCAGTTCTTC.

The J gene is TRBJ2-3, the V gene TRBV10-3; maybe TRBD2 (6 bases). The CDR3 is 17 amino acids. Trimming pared 0 bases from V and 0 bases from J, leaving 13 bases between. The germline V gene encodes CDR1 ENHRY and CDR2 SYGVKD. Written as DNA, the CDR3 is TGTGCCATCAGTGAGTCAAATTTAGGGACTAGCACAGATACGCAGTATTTT. This codes for CAISESNLGTSTDTQYF.

The V call is TRBV6-1, the J call TRBJ1-5, with 10 bases identical to TRBD1. CDR3 length: 16 residues. Losses at the gene ends were 2 bases for V and 7 bases for J; bases not matched to a gene: 8. The germline V gene encodes CDR1 MNHNS and CDR2 SASEGT. The CDR3 protein is CASSEIRQGAGQPQHF. In DNA, the CDR3 is TGTGCCAGCAGTGAAATTCGACAGGGGGCTGGGCAGCCCCAGCATTTT.

CDR3 protein: CASSPSTSGGAGYEQYF. CDR3 coding DNA: TGTGCCAGCAGCCCTTCAACTAGCGGGGGGGCCGGGTACGAGCAGTACTTC. This chain links TRBV7-2 with TRBJ2-7; the match to TRBD2 covers 13 bases. Trimming cost V 5 bases and J 4 bases; bases outside gene matches: 11. Germline V gene data show CDR1 as SGHTA and CDR2 as FQGNSA. The CDR3 covers 17 residues.

This clonotype was detected only a few times. J is TRBJ2-3 and V is TRBV6-4, with TRBD2 matching over 8 bases. From germline, CDR1 is MRHNA and CDR2 SNTAGT. V lost 0 bases and J lost 4; bases outside the gene matches: 6. CDR3 length equals 16 residues. This chain's CDR3 is CASSDSAGGDSDTQYF. The CDR3 bases are TGTGCCAGCAGTGACTCGGCGGGGGGAGATTCAGATACGCAGTATTTT.

This clonotype has a handful of counts. CDR3: CASSLELSDRTNEKLFF. CDR3 sequence (DNA): TGTGCCAGCAGTTTAGAGCTGTCGGATAGGACTAATGAAAAACTGTTTTTT. J is TRBJ1-4 and V is TRBV12-3 or TRBV12-4; no definite D call. V lost 1 base and J lost 2, with 14 bases in between. This CDR3 is 17 amino acids long.

The chain employs TRBV12-3 or TRBV12-4 and TRBJ1-2; D may be TRBD1 (6 bases). The CDR3 sequence is 16 residues long. The ends were cut back, 6 bases at V and 1 base at J, with 18 bases in the middle. The CDR3 region is CASRLIPGHLNYGYTF. CDR3 nucleotides: TGTGCCAGCAGACTAATACCGGGACACCTTAACTATGGCTACACCTTC.

The genes are TRBV7-3 and TRBJ1-6; D might be TRBD1 (6 bases). The CDR3 length is 18 residues. The ends were cut back, 4 bases at V and 7 bases at J, with 23 bases in the middle. Germline CDR1 reads SGHTA; CDR2 reads FQGTGA. CDR3 loop: CASSSLGARQGVNSPLHF. CDR3 DNA: TGTGCCAGCAGCTCCCTGGGGGCCCGCCAAGGAGTAAATTCACCCCTCCACTTT.

This clonotype was recorded many times. The rearrangement links TRBV7-8 to TRBJ2-3; 11 nucleotides line up with TRBD2. The trim removed 5 bases at V and 9 bases at J, leaving 25 bases unmatched. Germline values: CDR1 SGHVS, CDR2 FQNEAQ. The CDR3 sequence is 20 residues long. Here the CDR3 reads CASSISLAGVLPSREETQYF. CDR3 in DNA: TGTGCCAGCAGCATCTCACTAGCGGGGGTACTCCCCTCACGTGAGGAGACGCAGTATTTT.

This clonotype occurred a few times. The gene calls are TRBV5-1 and TRBJ2-6; D is unclear. This CDR3 region has 14 residues. Germline V lookup: CDR1 SGHRS, CDR2 YFSETQ. The germline V and J ends were trimmed by 2 bases and 2 bases, with 5 bases remaining between them. The CDR3 protein is CASSLAPGANVLTF. The CDR3 DNA reads as TGCGCCAGCAGCTTAGCTCCTGGGGCCAACGTCCTGACTTTC. The full variable domain, its missing parts supplied by reference TRBV5-1 and TRBJ2-6, is KAGVTQTPRYLIKTRGQQVTLSCSPISGHRSVSWYQQTPGQGLQFLFEYFSETQRNKGNFPGRFSGRQFSNSRSEMNVSTLELGDSALYLCASSLAPGANVLTFGAGSRLTVL.

This CDR3 is CATSRDRGYLEKLFF. CDR3 nucleotides: TGTGCCACCAGCAGGGACAGGGGATATTTGGAAAAACTGTTTTTT. V and J are TRBV15 and TRBJ1-4; 9 bases agree with TRBD1. Germline loops: CDR1 LNHNV, CDR2 YYDKDF (reference sequence). The CDR3 is 15 amino acids. Trimming cost V 3 bases and J 8 bases; bases outside gene matches: 7.

The chain uses TRBV6-8 and TRBJ2-6; D is undetermined. Looked up from germline, CDR1 is MNHGY and CDR2 is SAAAGT. Trimming shortened V by 2 bases and J by 0 bases, and 8 bases separated the two germline ends. This CDR3 region has 16 residues. The chain's CDR3 is CASSYRSRSGANVLTF. DNA for the CDR3: TGTGCCAGCAGTTACAGGTCACGCTCTGGGGCCAACGTCCTGACTTTC.